Each of the 3 T cell receptor beta chains below was sequenced from the same sample in a study of response to subunit inactivated influenza vaccine. TCRdb redid the calling of the RT-PCR reads with MiXCR, one entry per CDR3 protein. The sample has about 780,000 distinct CDR3 sequences, approximately 17% seen once; the top ten hold 11%. The sample here was PBMCs from blood, taken roughly 5 days after vaccination. The receptors shown here come from a man aged 50 to 59 who received an inactivated influenza vaccine.

This clonotype has more than one count but fewer than ten. The gene calls are TRBV4-3 and TRBJ2-1; D is unresolved. Germline V lookup: CDR1 LGHNA, CDR2 YSLEER. V was cut by 0 bases and J by 6 bases, with 12 bases left in between. The CDR3 is made up of 15 amino acids. The CDR3 DNA reads as TGCGCCAGCAGCCAAGAATCGGTTCCTAGCAATGAGCAGTTCTTC. As protein: CASSQESVPSNEQFF.

This clonotype was seen ten or more times. J is TRBJ2-5 and V is TRBV6-2 or TRBV6-3; no reliable D call. Germline-derived CDR1 and CDR2 are MNHEY and SVGEGT. The V end lost 5 bases, the J end lost 5 bases, and 12 bases lay between the germline ends. The CDR3 consists of 13 residues. The CDR3 nucleotides read TGTGCCAGCAGTCCCCCGGTGGGGGAGACCCAGTACTTC. Translated: CASSPPVGETQYF.

This clonotype was recorded at least ten times. The CDR3 protein is CSVCYSHTGELFF. CDR3 coding DNA: TGCAGCGTCTGTTACAGCCACACCGGGGAGCTGTTTTTT. The chain carries TRBV29-1 and TRBJ2-2, with D hard to call. The CDR3 has 13 residues. CDR1 SQVTM and CDR2 ANQGSEA come from the germline V gene. Deletions cut 6 bases from V and 3 bases from J, with 11 bases between.